The sequence of this TCR beta chain was determined in a study of vaccination and CD4 T cells after COVID-19. CD4+ T cells that had been cultured provided DNA sequenced with the Oncomine TCR Beta short-read assay. One entry per CDR3 protein, called by TCRdb with MiXCR from the PCR reads. This repertoire shows 10,000 to 15,000 distinct CDR3 sequences, approximately 65% found once; its top ten account for approximately 12%. This sample's treatment: approximately nine-day PBMC culture with coronavirus spike peptide pools or control peptides (ViraFEST assay). Worth noting for this clonotype: The antigen is not known.

Germline loops: CDR1 SNHLY, CDR2 FYNNEI. Trimming pared 7 bases from V and 7 bases from J, leaving 13 bases between. This CDR3 has 13 residues. The chain carries TRBV2 and TRBJ2-2; possible D gene TRBD2, 6 bases. The sample comprised CD4+ T cells from blood, cultured in vitro. The clonotype was recovered from a human donor who had recovered from COVID-19. The CDR3 DNA sequence: TGTGCCAGCACTCGGGGGTATAACGGGGAGCTGTTTTTT. Translated, it gives CASTRGYNGELFF.